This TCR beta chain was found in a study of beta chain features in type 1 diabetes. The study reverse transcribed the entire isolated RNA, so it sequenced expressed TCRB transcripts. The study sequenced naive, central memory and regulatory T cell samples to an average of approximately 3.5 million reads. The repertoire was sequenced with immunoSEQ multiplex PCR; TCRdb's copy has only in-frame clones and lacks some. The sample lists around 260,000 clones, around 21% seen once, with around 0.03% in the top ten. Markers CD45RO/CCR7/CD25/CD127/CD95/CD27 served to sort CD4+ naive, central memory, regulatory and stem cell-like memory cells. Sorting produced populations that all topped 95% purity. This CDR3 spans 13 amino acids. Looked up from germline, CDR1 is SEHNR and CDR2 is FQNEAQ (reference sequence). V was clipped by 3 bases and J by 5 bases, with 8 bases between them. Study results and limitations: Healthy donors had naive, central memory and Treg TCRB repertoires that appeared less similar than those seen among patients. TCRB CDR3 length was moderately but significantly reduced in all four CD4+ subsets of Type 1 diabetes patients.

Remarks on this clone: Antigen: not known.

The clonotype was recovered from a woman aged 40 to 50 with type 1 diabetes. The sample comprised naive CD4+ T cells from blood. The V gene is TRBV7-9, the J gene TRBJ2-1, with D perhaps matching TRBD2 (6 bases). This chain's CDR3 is CASSFGEDNEQFF. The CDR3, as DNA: TGTGCCAGCAGCTTCGGGGAGGACAATGAGCAGTTCTTC.